Listed below are T cell receptor beta chains from one sample, sequenced in a study of sequential checkpoint blockade in melanoma. The table came from immunoSEQ multiplex PCR; TCRdb's copy has only in-frame clones and leaves some out. The profile covers 34,000 or so clones, with approximately 77% appearing a single time and about 18% taken by the ten largest. This specimen consisted of CD8+ T cells sorted from blood (inferred from file names), obtained from a patient given nivolumab and ipilimumab in sequence. The receptors originated from a human donor with melanoma. Each CDR3 is given with its conserved first and last residue. The D gene is left open where the match is weak. Clone size is given for some rows only: seen once, a few or many times, or a class if the clone is expanded.

V gene: TRBV11-2; D gene: TRBD2; clone size: .; J gene: TRBJ2-5; CDR3 protein: CASSLDLWREGGETQYF; CDR3 DNA: TGTGCCAGCAGCTTAGATCTTTGGCGGGAGGGCGGAGAGACCCAGTACTTC
V gene: TRBV4-1; D gene: .; clone size: .; J gene: TRBJ1-4; CDR3 protein: CASSQVGREGEKLFF; CDR3 DNA: TGCGCCAGCAGCCAAGTTGGCAGAGAGGGTGAAAAACTGTTTTTT
V gene: TRBV6-1; D gene: TRBD1; clone size: .; J gene: TRBJ1-5; CDR3 protein: CASRETGGWSNQPQHF; CDR3 DNA: TGTGCCAGCAGGGAAACAGGGGGCTGGAGCAATCAGCCCCAGCATTTT
V gene: TRBV27; D gene: TRBD1; clone size: .; J gene: TRBJ2-7; CDR3 protein: CASSLSLGDRGAYEQYF; CDR3 DNA: TGTGCCAGCAGTTTATCCCTAGGGGACAGGGGCGCCTACGAGCAGTACTTC
V gene: TRBV28; D gene: TRBD1; clone size: .; J gene: TRBJ1-2; CDR3 protein: CASSLSGTGSNYGYTF; CDR3 DNA: TGTGCCAGCAGTTTATCCGGGACAGGGTCTAACTATGGCTACACCTTC
V gene: TRBV29-1; D gene: .; clone size: .; J gene: TRBJ1-2; CDR3 protein: CSVDSYGYTF; CDR3 DNA: TGCAGCGTTGACAGCTATGGCTACACCTTC
V gene: TRBV7-2; D gene: TRBD1; clone size: .; J gene: TRBJ1-5; CDR3 protein: CASSSSKDRMRGQPQHF; CDR3 DNA: TGTGCCAGCAGCTCCTCAAAGGACAGGATGAGAGGACAGCCCCAGCATTTT
V gene: TRBV5-4; D gene: .; clone size: .; J gene: TRBJ2-7; CDR3 protein: CASSISLAYEQYF; CDR3 DNA: TGTGCCAGCAGCATCAGCCTAGCCTACGAGCAGTACTTC
V gene: TRBV13; D gene: TRBD1; clone size: .; J gene: TRBJ2-7; CDR3 protein: CASSLQGVEQYF; CDR3 DNA: TGTGCCAGCAGCTTACAGGGGGTCGAGCAGTACTTC
V gene: TRBV5-1; D gene: .; clone size: .; J gene: TRBJ2-7; CDR3 protein: CASSYHQDEQYF; CDR3 DNA: TGCGCCAGCAGCTACCATCAGGACGAGCAGTACTTC
V gene: TRBV6-5; D gene: .; clone size: .; J gene: TRBJ2-5; CDR3 protein: CASGHLQETQYF; CDR3 DNA: TGTGCCAGCGGACACTTACAAGAGACCCAGTACTTC
V gene: TRBV27; D gene: TRBD2; clone size: .; J gene: TRBJ2-3; CDR3 protein: CATGGLAGGTDTQYF; CDR3 DNA: TGTGCCACCGGGGGACTAGCGGGAGGCACAGATACGCAGTATTTT
V gene: TRBV5-6; D gene: .; clone size: .; J gene: TRBJ1-2; CDR3 protein: CASSLEKQFPYGYTF; CDR3 DNA: TGTGCCAGCAGCTTGGAGAAACAGTTCCCCTATGGCTACACCTTC
V gene: TRBV25-1; D gene: TRBD1; clone size: .; J gene: TRBJ1-6; CDR3 protein: CASSQGAGGRKNSPLHF; CDR3 DNA: TGTGCCAGCAGTCAAGGGGCAGGGGGAAGAAAAAATTCACCCCTCCACTTT
V gene: TRBV10-3; D gene: .; clone size: .; J gene: TRBJ1-1; CDR3 protein: CAISTLRGTEAFF; CDR3 DNA: TGTGCCATCAGCACCCTAAGAGGGACTGAAGCTTTCTTT
V gene: TRBV9; D gene: TRBD1; clone size: few; J gene: TRBJ1-2; CDR3 protein: CASSVGGTGRVGYTF; CDR3 DNA: TGTGCCAGCAGCGTAGGTGGGACAGGGAGAGTTGGCTACACCTTC